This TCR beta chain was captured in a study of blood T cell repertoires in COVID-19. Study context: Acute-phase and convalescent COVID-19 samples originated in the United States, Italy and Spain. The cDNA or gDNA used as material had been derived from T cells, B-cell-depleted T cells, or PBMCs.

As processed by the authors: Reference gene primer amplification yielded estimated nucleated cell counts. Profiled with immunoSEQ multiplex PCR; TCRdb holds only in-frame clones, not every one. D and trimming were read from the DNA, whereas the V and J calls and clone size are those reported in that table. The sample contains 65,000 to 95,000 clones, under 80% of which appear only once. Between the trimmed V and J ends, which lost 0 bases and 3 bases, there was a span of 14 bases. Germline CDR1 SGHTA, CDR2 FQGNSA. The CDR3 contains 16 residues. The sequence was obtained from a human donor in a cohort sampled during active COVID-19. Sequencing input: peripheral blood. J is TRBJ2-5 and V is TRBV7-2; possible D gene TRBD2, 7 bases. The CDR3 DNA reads TGTGCCAGCAGCTTAGCTTGGGGGGGGCCTGAAGAGACCCAGTACTTC. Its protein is CASSLAWGGPEETQYF.